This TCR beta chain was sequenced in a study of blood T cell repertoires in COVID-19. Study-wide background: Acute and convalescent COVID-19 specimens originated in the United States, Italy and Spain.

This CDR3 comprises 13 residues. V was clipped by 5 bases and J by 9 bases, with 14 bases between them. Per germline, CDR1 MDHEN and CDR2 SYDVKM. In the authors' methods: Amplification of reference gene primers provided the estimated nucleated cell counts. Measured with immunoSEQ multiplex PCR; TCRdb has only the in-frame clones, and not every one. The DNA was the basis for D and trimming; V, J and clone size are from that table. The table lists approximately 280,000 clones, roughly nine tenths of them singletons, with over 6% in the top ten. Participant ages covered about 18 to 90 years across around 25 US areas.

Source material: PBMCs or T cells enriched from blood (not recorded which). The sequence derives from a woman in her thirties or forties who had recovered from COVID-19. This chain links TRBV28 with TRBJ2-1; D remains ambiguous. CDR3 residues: CASSPLLVVEQFF. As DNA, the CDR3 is TGTGCCAGCAGTCCCCTCCTAGTGGTTGAGCAGTTCTTC.